This T cell receptor beta chain comes out of a study of blood T cell repertoires in COVID-19. Sequencing was performed with immunoSEQ multiplex PCR; in TCRdb, only in-frame clones are kept and a portion is missing. Of about 140,000 clones listed, 88% are singletons. Trimming removed 2 bases from V and 1 base from J, with 9 bases in between. Germline-derived CDR1 and CDR2 are SGDLS and YYNGEE. The CDR3 loop spans 14 amino acids. This TCR was recovered from a woman in her sixties with acute or convalescent COVID-19. The rearrangement joins TRBV9 to TRBJ1-1; D is perhaps TRBD1 (5 bases). What was sequenced was peripheral blood. CDR3 nucleotides: TGTGCCAGCAGCGTGACAGTCTCGAACACTGAAGCTTTCTTT. Its translation: CASSVTVSNTEAFF.